The 21 T cell receptor beta chains given below trace back to one sample, sequenced in a study of cytomegalovirus exposure and HLA in healthy donors. PCR amplification relied on 60 Vbeta primers (plus 13 Jbeta primers). Generated by immunoSEQ multiplex PCR, the TCRdb table keeps only in-frame clones and is missing some. This table holds around 140,000 clones, 75% to 85% found once. Input material: PBMCs. The source is a man aged 35 to 55 in good health and CMV-seronegative.

This rearrangement joins TRBV10-3 to TRBJ2-7; D uncertain. V was shortened by 1 base and J by 2 bases, with 9 bases between the two germline ends. Germline V CDR1 and CDR2: ENHRY, SYGVKD. The CDR3 runs to 14 residues. As DNA, the CDR3 is TGTGCCATCAGTGAGTATGACACCACCTACGAGCAGTACTTC. Encoded protein: CAISEYDTTYEQYF.

The V call is TRBV5-6, the J call TRBJ1-5; D ambiguous. Trimming took 4 bases from V and 4 from J, leaving 9 bases between them. Germline lookup yields CDR1 SGHDT and CDR2 YYEEEE. This CDR3 has 13 residues. The CDR3 loop reads CASSLGRNQPQHF. For the CDR3, the DNA is TGTGCCAGCAGCCTCGGCAGGAATCAGCCCCAGCATTTT.

The chain links TRBV5-1 to TRBJ2-5, with 9 bases that match TRBD2. This CDR3 contains 16 residues. The V segment lost 4 bases and the J segment 2 bases; nucleotides outside the gene matches: 9. The germline gives CDR1 SGHRS, CDR2 YFSETQ. The CDR3 nucleotides read TGCGCCAGCAGCACACCTAGCGGGGCCTTACAAGAGACCCAGTACTTC. Residues: CASSTPSGALQETQYF.

V gene TRBV5-6 combines with J gene TRBJ2-3; 10 nucleotides align to TRBD2. Germline CDR1 and CDR2: SGHDT and YYEEEE. V lost 4 bases to trimming and J lost 1 base; unmatched junction nucleotides: 3. The CDR3 has 15 amino acids. The CDR3 protein is CASSSLAGGTDTQYF. CDR3 nucleotide sequence: TGTGCCAGCAGCAGTCTAGCGGGGGGCACAGATACGCAGTATTTT. The full variable domain, completed using reference TRBV5-6 and TRBJ2-3, is DAGVTQSPTHLIKTRGQQVTLRCSPKSGHDTVSWYQQALGQGPQFIFQYYEEEERQRGNFPDRFSGHQFPNYSSELNVNALLLGDSALYLCASSSLAGGTDTQYFGPGTRLTVL.

The chain links TRBV18 to TRBJ1-6; D might be TRBD1 (6 bases). The CDR3 runs to 16 residues. V was trimmed by 3 bases and J by 2 bases, leaving 11 bases between them. Germline-derived CDR1 and CDR2 are KGHSH and LQKENI. The CDR3 sequence: CASSPNGTTYNSPLHF. The CDR3 bases are TGTGCCAGCTCACCGAATGGGACAACCTATAATTCACCCCTCCACTTT.

The V call is TRBV2, the J call TRBJ1-4; perhaps TRBD1 as D (5 bases). V lost 3 bases and J lost 3, with 11 bases in between. The CDR3 contains 15 residues. Looked up from germline, CDR1 is SNHLY and CDR2 is FYNNEI. The CDR3 region is CASSEGTGSNEKLFF. In nucleotides, the CDR3 is TGTGCCAGCAGTGAGGGAACAGGCTCTAATGAAAAACTGTTTTTT.

The chain has TRBV7-2 and TRBJ1-1; no clear D. With 5 bases removed from V and 2 bases from J, the gap between germline ends came to 15 bases. CDR1 SGHTA and CDR2 FQGNSA come from the germline V gene. The CDR3 loop spans 15 amino acids. CDR3 bases: TGTGCCAGCAGCCCGAGGTATGGAGGTAACACTGAAGCTTTCTTT. Its translation is CASSPRYGGNTEAFF.

The chain combines TRBV18 with TRBJ1-6, with D perhaps matching TRBD1 (5 bases). This CDR3 region has 15 residues. CDR1 KGHSH and CDR2 LQKENI come from the germline V gene. Trimming took 3 bases from V and 7 from J, leaving 13 bases between them. CDR3 sequence (DNA): TGTGCCAGCTCACCGACGTCAGGGCGCAATTCACCCCTCCACTTT. Translated: CASSPTSGRNSPLHF.

The V gene is TRBV5-4, the J gene TRBJ2-5; TRBD1 agrees at 8 bases. CDR1 and CDR2 from the germline V gene are SGHNT and YYREEE (reference sequence). This CDR3 is built from 15 residues. J gave up 7 bases and V 3 bases, and 11 bases lay outside the gene matches. In DNA form, the CDR3 reads TGTGCCAGCAGCTCCCAGGGGGCAGGTGTGTTGACCCAGTACTTC. Its translation is CASSSQGAGVLTQYF.

This rearrangement joins TRBV13 to TRBJ1-5, with D maybe TRBD1 (6 bases). CDR3 size: 15 residues. Trimming cost V 0 bases and J 9 bases, with 15 bases left between them. CDR1 PRHDT and CDR2 FYEKMQ come from the germline V gene (reference sequence). CDR3 sequence: CASSLGAGAERPQHF. DNA for the CDR3: TGTGCCAGCAGCTTAGGCGCAGGGGCAGAGCGGCCCCAGCATTTT. The entire variable domain, with the rest obtained from reference TRBV13 and TRBJ1-5, is as follows: AAGVIQSPRHLIKEKRETATLKCYPIPRHDTVYWYQQGPGQDPQFLISFYEKMQSDKGSIPDRFSAQQFSDYHSELNMSSLELGDSALYFCASSLGAGAERPQHFGDGTRLSIL.

The V and J genes are TRBV5-1 and TRBJ2-7; perhaps TRBD2 as D (6 bases). Trimming removed 0 bases from V and 1 base from J, with 11 bases in between. The CDR3 length is 15 residues. Germline V gene data show CDR1 as SGHRS and CDR2 as YFSETQ. The CDR3 DNA sequence: TGCGCCAGCAGCTTGGGAGGGGACTTATCCTACGAGCAGTACTTC. Translated, it gives CASSLGGDLSYEQYF. The full variable domain, completed using reference TRBV5-1 and TRBJ2-7, is KAGVTQTPRYLIKTRGQQVTLSCSPISGHRSVSWYQQTPGQGLQFLFEYFSETQRNKGNFPGRFSGRQFSNSRSEMNVSTLELGDSALYLCASSLGGDLSYEQYFGPGTRLTVT.

This chain links TRBV10-2 with TRBJ2-5; TRBD2 matches 8 bases. Trimming took 2 bases from V and 9 from J; bases not matched to a gene: 8. There are 14 residues in the CDR3. CDR1 and CDR2 (germline): WSHSY, SAAADI. The CDR3 sequence: CASSEGGGIRAQYF. The CDR3 bases are TGCGCCAGCAGTGAGGGCGGGGGGATCAGGGCCCAGTACTTC.

This clone was counted between two and nine times. CDR3 bases: TGTGCCAGCACCCCACAGGGGGCCAACCAAGAGACCCAGTACTTC. Translated: CASTPQGANQETQYF. This chain joins TRBV2 and TRBJ2-5; 9 nucleotides match TRBD1. V was pared by 7 bases and J by 0 bases, with 6 bases of the junction left unmatched. The CDR3 has 15 amino acids. From germline, CDR1 is SNHLY and CDR2 FYNNEI.

For this clone: A junction boundary mismatches the germline segment, possibly from a read error. DNA for the CDR3: TGCGCCAGCAGCTTGGGGGGCGGCCCGAACGCCGGGGAGCTGTTTTTT. Its translation is CASSLGGGPNAGELFF. This chain connects TRBV5-1 to TRBJ2-2; perhaps TRBD1 as D (5 bases). In germline, CDR1 is SGHRS, CDR2 YFSETQ. The CDR3 consists of 16 residues.

Of note for this clone: Other DNA sequences of this sample code for an identical CDR3. The V and J genes are TRBV19 and TRBJ1-2, with 9 bases matching TRBD1. CDR1 and CDR2 from the germline V gene are LNHDA and SQIVND (reference sequence). The V gene end was trimmed by 7 bases and the J gene end by 8 bases; junction bases not matched to a gene: 5. This CDR3 has 12 residues. The CDR3 DNA reads as TGTGCCAGTACCGGGACAGGGTACGGCTACACCTTC. Amino acid sequence: CASTGTGYGYTF.

CDR3 sequence: CASSPYRGGNQPQHF. CDR3 coding DNA: TGTGCCAGTAGTCCCTACAGGGGAGGAAATCAGCCCCAGCATTTT. The rearrangement joins TRBV19 to TRBJ1-5; 7 positions match TRBD1. V trimming: 5 bases; J trimming: 4 bases; junction bases outside the gene matches: 8. This CDR3 is built from 15 residues. CDR1 LNHDA and CDR2 SQIVND come from the germline V gene (reference sequence).

The chain joins TRBV19 to TRBJ1-2; no reliable D call. This CDR3 contains 15 residues. V dropped 5 bases and J dropped 0 bases, with 13 bases sitting between them. Germline loops: CDR1 LNHDA, CDR2 SQIVND (reference sequence). CDR3 nucleotide sequence: TGTGCCAGTAGTCCCTCTGATTTAGCTAACTATGGCTACACCTTC. Translation: CASSPSDLANYGYTF.

V is TRBV5-1 and J is TRBJ2-7; 8 bases are a match to TRBD2. CDR1 and CDR2 from the germline V gene are SGHRS and YFSETQ. The CDR3 has 15 amino acids. Trimming cost V 2 bases and J 0 bases; bases outside gene matches: 4. In nucleotides, the CDR3 is TGCGCCAGCAGCTTTGGCGGGGGGTTCTCCTACGAGCAGTACTTC. This gives the protein CASSFGGGFSYEQYF.

The V call is TRBV6-5, the J call TRBJ2-1; possibly TRBD2 for D (6 bases). The CDR3 has 14 amino acids. CDR1 and CDR2 (germline): MNHEY, SVGAGI. V was pared by 6 bases and J by 7 bases, with 16 bases between. This CDR3 reads CASREVGGPNEQFF. In DNA, the CDR3 is TGTGCCAGCAGGGAAGTCGGGGGACCAAATGAGCAGTTCTTC.

J is TRBJ2-5 and V is TRBV6-5; D might be TRBD1 (6 bases). Judging by the DNA end, TRBJ2-7 fits better; the J call may be wrong. This CDR3 is 16 amino acids long. CDR1 MNHEY and CDR2 SVGAGI come from the germline V gene. The CDR3 here is CASSYSTARGRDEQYF. CDR3 nucleotide sequence: TGTGCCAGCAGTTACTCTACGGCCAGGGGAAGGGACGAGCAGTACTTC.

The chain has TRBV12-5 and TRBJ2-7, with 11 bases identical to TRBD1. V lost 5 bases and J lost 0; bases outside the gene matches: 12. CDR3 length: 18 amino acids. The germline CDR1 and CDR2 sequences are LGHNT and FRNRAP. CDR3 in amino acids: CASGTWTGGAFSSYEQYF. The CDR3 bases are TGTGCTAGTGGTACGTGGACAGGGGGCGCATTTAGCTCCTACGAGCAGTACTTC.